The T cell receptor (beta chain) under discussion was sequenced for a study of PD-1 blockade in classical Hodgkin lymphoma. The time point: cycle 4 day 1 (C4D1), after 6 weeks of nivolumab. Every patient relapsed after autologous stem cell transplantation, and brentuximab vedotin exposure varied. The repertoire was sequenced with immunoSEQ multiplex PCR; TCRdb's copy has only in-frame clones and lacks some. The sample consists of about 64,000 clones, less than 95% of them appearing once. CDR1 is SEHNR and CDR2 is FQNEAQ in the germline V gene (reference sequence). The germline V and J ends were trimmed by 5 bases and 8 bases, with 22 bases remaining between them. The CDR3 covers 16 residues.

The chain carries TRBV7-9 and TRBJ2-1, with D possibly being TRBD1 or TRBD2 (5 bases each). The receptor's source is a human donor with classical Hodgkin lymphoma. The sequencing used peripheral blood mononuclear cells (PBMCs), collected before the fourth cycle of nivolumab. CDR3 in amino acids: CASSLFRASLGDEQFF. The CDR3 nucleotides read TGTGCCAGCAGCCTCTTCCGTGCCAGCCTGGGGGATGAGCAGTTCTTC.